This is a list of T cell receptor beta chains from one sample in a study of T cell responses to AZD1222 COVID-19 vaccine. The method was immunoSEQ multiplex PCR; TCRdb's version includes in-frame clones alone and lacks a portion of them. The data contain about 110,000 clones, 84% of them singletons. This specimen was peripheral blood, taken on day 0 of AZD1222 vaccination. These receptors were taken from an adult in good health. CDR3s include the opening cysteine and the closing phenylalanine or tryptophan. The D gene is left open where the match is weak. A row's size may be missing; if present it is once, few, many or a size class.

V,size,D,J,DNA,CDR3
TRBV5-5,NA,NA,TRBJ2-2,TGTGCCAGCAGCTTCATGGGGGGAGTGAGCGGGGAGCTGTTTTTT,CASSFMGGVSGELFF
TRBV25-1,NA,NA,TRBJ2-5,TGTGCCAGCAGTGCCCCAGGGGAGAGGTTCGGGACCCAGTACTTC,CASSAPGERFGTQYF
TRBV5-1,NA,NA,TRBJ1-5,TGCGCCAGCAGCTTGGGGACAGTTGACAATCAGCCCCAGCATTTT,CASSLGTVDNQPQHF
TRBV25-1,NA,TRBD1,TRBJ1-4,TGTGCCAGCAGTGAATACAAGGGGACAGGGGGGAGCGAAAAACTGTTTTTT,CASSEYKGTGGSEKLFF
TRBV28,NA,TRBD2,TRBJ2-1,TGTGCCAGCAGCCCCCTCCTAGCGGGACAAAATGAGCAGTTCTTC,CASSPLLAGQNEQFF
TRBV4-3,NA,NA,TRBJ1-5,TGCGCCAGCAGCCAAGAACGAGGCAGGGCCAATCAGCCCCAGCATTTT,CASSQERGRANQPQHF
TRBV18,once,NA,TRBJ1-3,TGTGCCAGCTCAGAGAGCTCTGGAAACACCATATATTTT,CASSESSGNTIYF
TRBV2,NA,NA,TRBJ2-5,TGTGCCAGCAGTCGCTCGTACCAAGAGACCCAGTACTTC,CASSRSYQETQYF
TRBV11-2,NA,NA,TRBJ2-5,TGTGCCAGCAGCTTGGGCACAACGCAAGAGACCCAGTACTTC,CASSLGTTQETQYF
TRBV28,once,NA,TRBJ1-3,TGTGCCAGCAGTTTAGGGTTAGGCACCATATATTTT,CASSLGLGTIYF
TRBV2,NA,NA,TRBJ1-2,TGTGCCAGCAGAGAGACAGTAAACTATGGCTACACCTTC,CASRETVNYGYTF
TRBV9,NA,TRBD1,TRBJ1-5,TGTGCCAGCAGCGCAGGGGGGGGACGGGGCCAGCCCCAGCATTTT,CASSAGGGRGQPQHF
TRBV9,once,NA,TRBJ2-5,TGTGCCAGCAGCGTATATGGGAAAGAGACCCAGTACTTC,CASSVYGKETQYF
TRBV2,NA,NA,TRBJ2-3,TGTGCCAGCAGTACCTACTCTTGGCAGGAAGAAACAGATACGCAGTATTTT,CASSTYSWQEETDTQYF
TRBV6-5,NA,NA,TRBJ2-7,TGTGCCAGCTCATCTAGCGCTGCATTCGGGCAGTACTTC,CASSSSAAFGQYF
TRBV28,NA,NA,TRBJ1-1,TGTGCCAGCAGTTTATGGGCATCTGAAGCTTTCTTT,CASSLWASEAFF
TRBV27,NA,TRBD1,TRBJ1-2,TGTGCCAGCAGCCTTAAACCAGGGGGCGCTGGCTACACCTTC,CASSLKPGGAGYTF
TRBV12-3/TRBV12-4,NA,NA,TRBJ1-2,TGTGCCAGCAGTTTACAGGGAGGTGGCTACACCTTC,CASSLQGGGYTF
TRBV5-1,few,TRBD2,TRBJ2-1,TGCGCCAGCAGCTTGCTTTCCAGCGGGAGCTACAATGAGCAGTTCTTC,CASSLLSSGSYNEQFF
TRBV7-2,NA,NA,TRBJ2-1,TGTGCCAGCAGCTTAGGTAGCCCAAATGAGCAGTTCTTC,CASSLGSPNEQFF
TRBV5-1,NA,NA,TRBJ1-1,TGCGCCAGCAGCTCAACAGGGATACGGACTGAAGCTTTCTTT,CASSSTGIRTEAFF
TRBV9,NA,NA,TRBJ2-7,TGTGCCAGCAGCGTAGTAGGGGGGTCGGAGCAGTACTTC,CASSVVGGSEQYF
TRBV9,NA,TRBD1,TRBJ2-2,TGTGCCAGCAGTCCGGACAGGCTGAACACCGGGGAGCTGTTTTTT,CASSPDRLNTGELFF
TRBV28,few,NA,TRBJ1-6,TGTGCCAGCAGTTTGGGGGGTCCCCTCACGTTATTCTCCTATAATTCACCCCTCCACTTT,CASSLGGPLTLFSYNSPLHF
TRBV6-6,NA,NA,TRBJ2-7,TGTGCCAGCAGTGCGGAGGCCACCTACGAGCAGTACTTC,CASSAEATYEQYF
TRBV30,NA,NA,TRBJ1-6,TGTGCCTGGAGTGTACTCGGCGGATCATACTCACCCCTCCACTTT,CAWSVLGGSYSPLHF
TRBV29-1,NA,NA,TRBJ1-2,TGCAGCGTAGGCAGGGATCTTAACTATGGCTACACCTTC,CSVGRDLNYGYTF
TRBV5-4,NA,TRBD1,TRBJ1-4,TGTGCCAGCAGCCACCTGACAGGGCCTAATGAAAAACTGTTTTTT,CASSHLTGPNEKLFF
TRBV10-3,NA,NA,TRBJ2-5,TGTGCCATCAGCGGTCCCCAAGAGACCCAGTACTTC,CAISGPQETQYF
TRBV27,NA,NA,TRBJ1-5,TGTGCCAGCAGTCCTCGCCCGGGCAATCAGCCCCAGCATTTT,CASSPRPGNQPQHF
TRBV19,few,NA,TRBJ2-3,TGTGCCAGTAGTAAGGCAGGGCTGGGAGATACGCAGTATTTT,CASSKAGLGDTQYF
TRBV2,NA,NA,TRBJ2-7,TGTGCCAGCAGGGAGAGAACGGGCCCTTACGAGCAGTACTTC,CASRERTGPYEQYF
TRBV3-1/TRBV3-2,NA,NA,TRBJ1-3,TGTGCCAGCAGCCGTAGGCTCCTAGGGAACACCATATATTTT,CASSRRLLGNTIYF
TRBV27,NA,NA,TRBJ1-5,TGTGCCAGCAGTAGAACCGGGCCCCGGGTAATGCCCCAGCATTTT,CASSRTGPRVMPQHF
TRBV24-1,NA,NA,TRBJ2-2,TGTGCCACCAGTGAACGGAACACCGGGGAGCTGTTTTTT,CATSERNTGELFF
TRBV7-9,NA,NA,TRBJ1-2,TGTGCCAGCAGCCCCTATGTAGGGAACTATGGCTACACCTTC,CASSPYVGNYGYTF
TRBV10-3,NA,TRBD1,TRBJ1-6,TGTGCCATCAGTCGACAGGGATCCGATTCACCCCTCCACTTT,CAISRQGSDSPLHF
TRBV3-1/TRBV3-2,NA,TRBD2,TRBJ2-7,TGTGCCAGCAGCCAAGATAGCGGGGAAGGGACGTACGAGCAGTACTTC,CASSQDSGEGTYEQYF
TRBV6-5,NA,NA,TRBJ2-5,TGTGCCACCGTAAGTACGGAGGGGGCGGGGGAGACCCAGTACTTC,CATVSTEGAGETQYF
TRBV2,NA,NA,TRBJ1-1,TGTGCCAGCAGTGCTCTTCCGGGGGGCACTGAAGCTTTCTTT,CASSALPGGTEAFF
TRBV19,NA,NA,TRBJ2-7,TGTGCCAGTAGTTCACAAGCGGGCCCCTACGAGCAGTACTTC,CASSSQAGPYEQYF
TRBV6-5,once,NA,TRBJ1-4,TGTGCCAACCAGGGCGAAAAACTGTTTTTT,CANQGEKLFF
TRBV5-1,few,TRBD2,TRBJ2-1,TGCGCCAGCAGATGGGGGACTAGGCTTTACAATGAGCAGTTCTTC,CASRWGTRLYNEQFF
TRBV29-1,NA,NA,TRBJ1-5,TGCAGCGCTGGGGTCGGGTTTAATCAGCCCCAGCATTTT,CSAGVGFNQPQHF
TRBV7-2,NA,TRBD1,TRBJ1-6,TGTGCCAGCAGACGCCCAGGGGGCACCTATAATTCACCCCTCCACTTT,CASRRPGGTYNSPLHF
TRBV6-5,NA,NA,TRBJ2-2,TGTGCCAGCAGTTATTTTGGCTTGAACACCGGGGAGCTGTTTTTT,CASSYFGLNTGELFF
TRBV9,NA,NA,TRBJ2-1,TGTGCCAGCAGCGTAGATGGGGAATCCTACAATGAGCAGTTCTTC,CASSVDGESYNEQFF